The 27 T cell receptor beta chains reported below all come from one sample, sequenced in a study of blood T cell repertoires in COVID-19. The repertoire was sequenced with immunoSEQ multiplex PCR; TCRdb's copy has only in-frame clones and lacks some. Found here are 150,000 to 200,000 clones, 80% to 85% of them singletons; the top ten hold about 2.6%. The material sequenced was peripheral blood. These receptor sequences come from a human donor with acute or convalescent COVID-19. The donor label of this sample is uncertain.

CDR3 in DNA: TGTGCCAGTCACCGCAGCCTAGCGAGCTACAATGAGCAGTTCTTC. This sequence encodes CASHRSLASYNEQFF. This chain uses TRBV19 with TRBJ2-1, with D possibly matching TRBD2 (6 bases). The CDR3 has 15 residues. Trimming left V 8 bases short and J 3 bases short, with 17 bases between. Germline V gene sequence: CDR1 LNHDA, CDR2 SQIVND (reference sequence). The full variable domain, its missing parts supplied by reference TRBV19 and TRBJ2-1, is DGGITQSPKYLFRKEGQNVTLSCEQNLNHDAMYWYRQDPGQGLRLIYYSQIVNDFQKGDIAEGYSVSREKKESFPLTVTSAQKNPTAFYLCASHRSLASYNEQFFGPGTRLTVL.

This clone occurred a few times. The chain's CDR3 is CASSRDRENEKLFF. The CDR3 DNA reads as TGTGCCAGCAGTCGGGACAGGGAAAATGAAAAACTGTTTTTT. V is TRBV28 and J is TRBJ1-4; the match to TRBD1 covers 9 bases. This CDR3 has 14 amino acids. Germline CDR1 and CDR2: MDHEN and SYDVKM. V shed 5 bases, J shed 5 bases, and the junction held 3 bases outside the gene matches.

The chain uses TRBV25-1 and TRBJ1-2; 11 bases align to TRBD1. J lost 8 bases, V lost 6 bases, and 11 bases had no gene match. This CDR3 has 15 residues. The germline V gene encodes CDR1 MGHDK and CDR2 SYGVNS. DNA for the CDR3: TGTGCCAGCAGGGACAGGGGGCTCATTGTCTACGGCTACACCTTC. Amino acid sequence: CASRDRGLIVYGYTF.

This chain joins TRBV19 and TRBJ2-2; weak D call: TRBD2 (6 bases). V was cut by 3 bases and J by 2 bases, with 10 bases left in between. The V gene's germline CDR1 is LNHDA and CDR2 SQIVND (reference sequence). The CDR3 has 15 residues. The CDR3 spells CASSMDGGNTGELFF. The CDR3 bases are TGTGCCAGTAGTATGGACGGGGGAAACACCGGGGAGCTGTTTTTT.

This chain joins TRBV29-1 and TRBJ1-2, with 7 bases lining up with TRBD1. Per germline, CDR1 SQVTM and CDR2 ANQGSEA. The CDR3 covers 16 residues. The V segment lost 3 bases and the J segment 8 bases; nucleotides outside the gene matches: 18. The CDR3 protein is CSVELRGEGATRGYTF. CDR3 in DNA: TGCAGCGTTGAGTTGCGGGGAGAGGGGGCAACGAGGGGCTACACCTTC. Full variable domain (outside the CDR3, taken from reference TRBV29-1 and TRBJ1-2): SAVISQKPSRDICQRGTSLTIQCQVDSQVTMMFWYRQQPGQSLTLIATANQGSEATYESGFVIDKFPISRPNLTFSTLTVSNMSPEDSSIYLCSVELRGEGATRGYTFGSGTRLTVV.

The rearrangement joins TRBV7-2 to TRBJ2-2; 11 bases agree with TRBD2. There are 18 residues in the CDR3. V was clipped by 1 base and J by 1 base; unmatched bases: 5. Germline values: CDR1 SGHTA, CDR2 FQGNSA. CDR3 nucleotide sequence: TGTGCCAGCAGCTTAGAGCTAGCGGGAGGAGGGAACACCGGGGAGCTGTTTTTT. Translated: CASSLELAGGGNTGELFF. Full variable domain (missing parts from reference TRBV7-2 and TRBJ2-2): GAGVSQSPSNKVTEKGKDVELRCDPISGHTALYWYRQSLGQGLEFLIYFQGNSAPDKSGLPSDRFSAERTGGSVSTLTIQRTQQEDSAVYLCASSLELAGGGNTGELFFGEGSRLTVL.

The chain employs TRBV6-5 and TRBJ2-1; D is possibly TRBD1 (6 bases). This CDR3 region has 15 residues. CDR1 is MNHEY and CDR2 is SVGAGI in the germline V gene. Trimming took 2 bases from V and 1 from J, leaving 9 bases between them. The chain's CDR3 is CASSYGTRSYNEQFF. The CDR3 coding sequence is TGTGCCAGCAGTTACGGGACACGTTCCTACAATGAGCAGTTCTTC.

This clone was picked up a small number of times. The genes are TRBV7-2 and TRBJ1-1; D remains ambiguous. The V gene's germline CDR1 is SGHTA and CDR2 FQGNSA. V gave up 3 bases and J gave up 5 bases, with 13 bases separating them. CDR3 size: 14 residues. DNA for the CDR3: TGTGCCAGCAGCTTGCGACGGGTGGCAACTGAAGCTTTCTTT. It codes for CASSLRRVATEAFF. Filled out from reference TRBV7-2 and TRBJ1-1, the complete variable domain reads GAGVSQSPSNKVTEKGKDVELRCDPISGHTALYWYRQSLGQGLEFLIYFQGNSAPDKSGLPSDRFSAERTGGSVSTLTIQRTQQEDSAVYLCASSLRRVATEAFFGQGTRLTVV.

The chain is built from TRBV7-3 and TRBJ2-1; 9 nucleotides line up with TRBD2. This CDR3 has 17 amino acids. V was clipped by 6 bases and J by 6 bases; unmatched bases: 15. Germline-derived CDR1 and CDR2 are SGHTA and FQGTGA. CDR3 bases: TGTGCCAGCAGGTTAGGCGGAGGTACTAGCGGGTTCAATGAGCAGTTCTTC. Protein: CASRLGGGTSGFNEQFF.

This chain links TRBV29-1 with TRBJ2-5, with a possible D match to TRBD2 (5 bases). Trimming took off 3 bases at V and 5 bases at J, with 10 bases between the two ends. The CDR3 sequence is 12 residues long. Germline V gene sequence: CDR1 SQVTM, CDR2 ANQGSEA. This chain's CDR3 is CSVERVSETQYF. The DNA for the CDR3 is TGCAGCGTTGAGCGGGTGAGCGAGACCCAGTACTTC.

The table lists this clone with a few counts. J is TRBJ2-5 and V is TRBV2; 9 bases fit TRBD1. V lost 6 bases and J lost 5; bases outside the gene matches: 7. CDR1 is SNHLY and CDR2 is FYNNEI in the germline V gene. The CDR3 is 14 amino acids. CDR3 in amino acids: CASSGTGKLETQYF. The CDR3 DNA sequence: TGTGCCAGCAGCGGGACAGGGAAGTTGGAGACCCAGTACTTC.

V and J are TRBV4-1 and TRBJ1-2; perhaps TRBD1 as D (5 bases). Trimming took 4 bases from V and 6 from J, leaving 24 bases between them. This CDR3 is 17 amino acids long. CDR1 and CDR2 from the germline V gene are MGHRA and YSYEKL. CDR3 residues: CASSRTPDAGQVNGYTF. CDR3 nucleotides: TGCGCCAGCAGCCGCACCCCTGATGCGGGGCAAGTGAATGGCTACACCTTC.

CDR3: CASSVRTAAPYEQYF. CDR3 in DNA: TGTGCCAGCAGCGTGCGGACAGCGGCGCCCTACGAGCAGTACTTC. The chain combines TRBV9 with TRBJ2-7; tentative D call: TRBD1 (6 bases). Trimming cost V 2 bases and J 2 bases, with 14 bases left between them. Germline lookup yields CDR1 SGDLS and CDR2 YYNGEE. This CDR3 contains 15 residues.

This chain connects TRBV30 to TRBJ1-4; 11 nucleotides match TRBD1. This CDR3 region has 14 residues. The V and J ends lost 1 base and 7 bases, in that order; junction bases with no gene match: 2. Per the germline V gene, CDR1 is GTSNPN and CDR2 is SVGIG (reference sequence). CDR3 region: CAWSGTGGSEKLFF. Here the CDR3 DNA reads TGTGCCTGGAGTGGGACAGGGGGCAGTGAAAAACTGTTTTTT. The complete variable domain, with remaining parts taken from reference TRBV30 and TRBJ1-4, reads SQTIHQWPATLVQPVGSPLSLECTVEGTSNPNLYWYRQAAGRGLQLLFYSVGIGQISSEVPQNLSASRPQDRQFILSSKKLLLSDSGFYLCAWSGTGGSEKLFFGSGTQLSVL.

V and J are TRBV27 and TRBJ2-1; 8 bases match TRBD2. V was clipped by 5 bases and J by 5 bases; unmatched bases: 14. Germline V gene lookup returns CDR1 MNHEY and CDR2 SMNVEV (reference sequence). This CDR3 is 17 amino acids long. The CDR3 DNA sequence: TGTGCCAGCAGTCTTCGACTCCTAGCGGGTATGAACAATGAGCAGTTCTTC. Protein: CASSLRLLAGMNNEQFF.

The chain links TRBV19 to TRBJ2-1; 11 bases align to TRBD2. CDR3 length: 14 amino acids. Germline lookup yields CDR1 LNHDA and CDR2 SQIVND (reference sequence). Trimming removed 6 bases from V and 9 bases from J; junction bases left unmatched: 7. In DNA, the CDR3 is TGTGCCAGTAGGGAAGCTAGCGGGAGGCCTGAGCAGTTCTTC. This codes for CASREASGRPEQFF.

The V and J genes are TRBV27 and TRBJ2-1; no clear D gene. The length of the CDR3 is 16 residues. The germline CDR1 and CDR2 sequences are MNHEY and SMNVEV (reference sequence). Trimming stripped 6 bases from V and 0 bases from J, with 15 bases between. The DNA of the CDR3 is TGTGCCAGCAGCCCGGTGAGGCCCCTCTCCTACAATGAGCAGTTCTTC. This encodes CASSPVRPLSYNEQFF.

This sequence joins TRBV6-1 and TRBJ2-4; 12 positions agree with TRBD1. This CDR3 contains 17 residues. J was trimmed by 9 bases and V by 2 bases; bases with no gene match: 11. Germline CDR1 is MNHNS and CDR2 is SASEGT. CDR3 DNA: TGTGCCAGCAGTGAAAGGTGGGGACAGGGGGCGCAAAGCATTCAGTACTTC. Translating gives CASSERWGQGAQSIQYF.

The CDR3: CASSTDRDYTDTQYF. The DNA for the CDR3 is TGTGCCAGTAGTACGGACAGGGATTACACAGATACGCAGTATTTT. The chain carries TRBV19 and TRBJ2-3; 8 bases match TRBD1. V gave up 4 bases and J gave up 2 bases; unmatched junction bases: 5. The CDR3 covers 15 residues. The germline V gene encodes CDR1 LNHDA and CDR2 SQIVND (reference sequence).

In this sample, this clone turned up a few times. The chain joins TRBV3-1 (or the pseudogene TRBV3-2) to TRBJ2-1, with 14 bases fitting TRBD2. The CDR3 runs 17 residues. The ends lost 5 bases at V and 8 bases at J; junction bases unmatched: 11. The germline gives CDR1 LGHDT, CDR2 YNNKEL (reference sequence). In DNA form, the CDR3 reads TGTGCCAGCAGCACCCTCCCCGGGACTAGCGGGAGCTATGAGCAGTTCTTC. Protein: CASSTLPGTSGSYEQFF.

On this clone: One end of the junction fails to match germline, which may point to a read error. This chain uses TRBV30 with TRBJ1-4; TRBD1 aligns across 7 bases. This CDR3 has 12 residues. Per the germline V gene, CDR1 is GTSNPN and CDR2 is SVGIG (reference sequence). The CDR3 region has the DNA TGTGCCTGGACTGAAACCCGGGACAGAGTAGTGTTT. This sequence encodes CAWTETRDRVVF.

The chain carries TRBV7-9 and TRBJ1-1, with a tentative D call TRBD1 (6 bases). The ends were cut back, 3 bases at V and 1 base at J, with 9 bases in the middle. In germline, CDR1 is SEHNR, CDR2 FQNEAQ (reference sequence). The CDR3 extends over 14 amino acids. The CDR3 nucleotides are TGTGCCAGCAGCTTGATGGGGGCGAACACTGAAGCTTTCTTT. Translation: CASSLMGANTEAFF.

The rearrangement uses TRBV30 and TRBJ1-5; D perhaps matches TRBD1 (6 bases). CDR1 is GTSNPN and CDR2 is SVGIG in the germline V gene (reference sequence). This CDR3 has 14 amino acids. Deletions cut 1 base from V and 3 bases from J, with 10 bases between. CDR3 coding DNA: TGTGCCTGGAGTGGGGACACATTCAATCAGCCCCAGCATTTT. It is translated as CAWSGDTFNQPQHF.

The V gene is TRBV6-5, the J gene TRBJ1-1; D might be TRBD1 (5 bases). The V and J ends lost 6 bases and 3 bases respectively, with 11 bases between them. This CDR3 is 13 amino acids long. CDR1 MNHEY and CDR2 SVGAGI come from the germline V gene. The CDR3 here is CASRPAGYTEAFF. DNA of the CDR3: TGTGCCAGCAGGCCGGCAGGGTACACTGAAGCTTTCTTT.

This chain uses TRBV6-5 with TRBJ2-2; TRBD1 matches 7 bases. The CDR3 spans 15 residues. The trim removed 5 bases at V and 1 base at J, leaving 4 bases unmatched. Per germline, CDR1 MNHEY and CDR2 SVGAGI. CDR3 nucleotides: TGTGCCAGCAGTCAGACAGGGAGGAACACCGGGGAGCTGTTTTTT. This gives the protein CASSQTGRNTGELFF.

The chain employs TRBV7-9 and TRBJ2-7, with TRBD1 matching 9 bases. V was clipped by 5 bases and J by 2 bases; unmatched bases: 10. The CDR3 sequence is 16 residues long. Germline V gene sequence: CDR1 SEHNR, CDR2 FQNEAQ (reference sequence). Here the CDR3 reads CASSPRQGEMAYEQYF. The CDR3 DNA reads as TGTGCCAGCAGCCCCCGACAGGGGGAAATGGCCTACGAGCAGTACTTC. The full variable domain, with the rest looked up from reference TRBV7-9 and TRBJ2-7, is DTGVSQNPRHKITKRGQNVTFRCDPISEHNRLYWYRQTLGQGPEFLTYFQNEAQLEKSRLLSDRFSAERPKGSFSTLEIQRTEQGDSAMYLCASSPRQGEMAYEQYFGPGTRLTVT.

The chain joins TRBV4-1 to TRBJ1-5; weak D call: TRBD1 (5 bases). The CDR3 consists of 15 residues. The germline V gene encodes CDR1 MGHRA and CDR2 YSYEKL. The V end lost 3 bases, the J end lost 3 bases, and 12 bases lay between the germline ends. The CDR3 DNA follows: TGCGCCAGCAGCCAGGTGGGGCCGAACAATCAGCCCCAGCATTTT. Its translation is CASSQVGPNNQPQHF.